These 14 T cell receptor beta chains were sequenced from one sample in a study of T cell repertoires in cytomegalovirus infection. Via MiXCR, TCRdb re-called the reads, giving one row per CDR3 protein. This table has 400,000 or so distinct CDR3 sequences, approximately 33% appearing once. Sequencing used PBMCs. These receptors were taken from a human donor in good health (CMV status not recorded). Some clones in this sample may be carry-over from other donors' samples.

The chain links TRBV9 to TRBJ1-2; 7 nucleotides match TRBD1. The CDR3 has 15 residues. The V and J ends lost 3 bases and 5 bases, in that order; junction bases with no gene match: 10. Germline V lookup: CDR1 SGDLS, CDR2 YYNGEE. CDR3 coding DNA: TGTGCCAGCAGCGACCGACAGGGAGAAGCTTATGGCTACACCTTC. Its translation is CASSDRQGEAYGYTF.

J is TRBJ1-1 and V is TRBV29-1; no clear D gene. There are 11 residues in the CDR3. V lost 1 base and J lost 3, with 3 bases in between. Germline V gene sequence: CDR1 SQVTM, CDR2 ANQGSEA. CDR3 residues: CSVEVYTEAFF. The CDR3 DNA reads as TGCAGCGTTGAAGTTTACACTGAAGCTTTCTTT.

The chain couples TRBV3-1 to TRBJ2-5; D gene ambiguous. The CDR3 is 12 amino acids. V shed 1 base and J shed 7 bases, with 7 bases lying between them. The germline CDR1 and CDR2 sequences are LGHDT and YNNKEL (reference sequence). The CDR3, as DNA: TGTGCCAGCAGCCAAGTTGTAGGGACCCAGTACTTC. This translates into CASSQVVGTQYF.

CDR3 sequence: CASSTYIFGNRGNPDEQYF. DNA of the CDR3: TGTGCCAGCAGTACTTATATCTTCGGAAACAGGGGTAACCCCGACGAGCAGTACTTC. This chain uses TRBV27 with TRBJ2-7; TRBD1 agrees at 7 bases. The germline V gene encodes CDR1 MNHEY and CDR2 SMNVEV (reference sequence). J was trimmed by 5 bases and V by 5 bases; bases with no gene match: 24. This CDR3 region has 19 residues.

The sample holds many counts of this clonotype. The chain carries TRBV6-2 or TRBV6-3 and TRBJ2-1; TRBD1 matches 7 bases. Looked up from germline, CDR1 is MNHEY and CDR2 is SVGEGT. J gave up 3 bases and V 8 bases, and 7 bases lay outside the gene matches. This CDR3 region has 14 residues. DNA for the CDR3: TGTGCCAGCTCGCGACAGGGAAACTACAATGAGCAGTTCTTC. It specifies CASSRQGNYNEQFF.

This clonotype occurred a few times. CDR3 amino acids: CAIRKDSPGGETQYF. The CDR3 region has the DNA TGTGCCATCAGAAAAGACTCACCCGGGGGGGAGACCCAGTACTTC. The gene calls are TRBV10-3 and TRBJ2-5; 7 bases align to TRBD2. From germline, CDR1 is ENHRY and CDR2 SYGVKD. Trimming at V came to 6 bases and at J to 5 bases, leaving 12 bases not matched to a gene. The CDR3 covers 15 residues.

J is TRBJ1-2 and V is TRBV29-1; D perhaps matches TRBD1 (5 bases). The CDR3 length is 15 residues. V dropped 4 bases and J dropped 5 bases, with 20 bases sitting between them. Germline CDR1 reads SQVTM; CDR2 reads ANQGSEA. CDR3 bases: TGCAGCGTTGTGCGGTCGGACATCGGGATTTATGGCTACACCTTC. This codes for CSVVRSDIGIYGYTF.

V is TRBV19 and J is TRBJ2-3; D may correspond to TRBD1 or TRBD2 (5 bases each). V dropped 6 bases and J dropped 2 bases, with 12 bases sitting between them. Looked up from germline, CDR1 is LNHDA and CDR2 is SQIVND (reference sequence). This CDR3 is built from 14 residues. The CDR3 here is CASRSPGTTDTQYF. CDR3 in DNA: TGTGCCAGTAGATCACCAGGGACCACAGATACGCAGTATTTT.

Comments on this clonotype: This may be a read error, as it is one base from a much larger clone. In this CDR3 the conserved last residue, phenylalanine or tryptophan, is missing, so a read error is likely. The V call is TRBV7-2, the J call TRBJ1-5; D is ambiguous. With 5 bases removed from V and 7 bases from J, the gap between germline ends came to 12 bases. This CDR3 is built from 13 residues. Per the germline V gene, CDR1 is SGHTA and CDR2 is FQGNSA. CDR3 DNA: TGTGCCAGCAGCCCGTCAGACGGACAGCCCCAGCATTTG. Protein product: CASSPSDGQPQHL.

J is TRBJ1-1 and V is TRBV5-4; D is unclear. Between the trimmed V and J ends, which lost 1 base and 3 bases, there was a span of 7 bases. The CDR3 extends over 13 amino acids. CDR1 and CDR2 (germline): SGHNT, YYREEE (reference sequence). The CDR3 DNA sequence: TGTGCCAGCAGCTTGAATCAGGACACTGAAGCTTTCTTT. It specifies CASSLNQDTEAFF.

This clonotype was counted ten times or more. This chain links TRBV12-3 or TRBV12-4 with TRBJ1-2; 10 bases align to TRBD1. J was trimmed by 5 bases and V by 5 bases; bases with no gene match: 5. The CDR3 is 14 residues long. The CDR3 DNA sequence: TGTGCCAGCAGTCCGGGGACAGGGGAGTATGGCTACACCTTC. As protein: CASSPGTGEYGYTF.

Comment on this clonotype: This may be a read error, as it is one base from a much larger clone. This chain links TRBV7-2 with TRBJ1-2, with D unclear. The CDR3 is 16 amino acids. V lost 5 bases and J 3 bases, leaving 19 bases between the germline ends. Germline CDR1 is SGHTA and CDR2 is FQGNSA. The CDR3: CASSRIGVMAYYGYTF. The DNA for the CDR3 is TGTGCCAGCAGCCGAATCGGAGTGATGGCGTACTATGGCTACACCTTC.

The chain combines TRBV7-9 with TRBJ2-5; D is uncertain. Germline-derived CDR1 and CDR2 are SEHNR and FQNEAQ (reference sequence). This CDR3 is 10 amino acids long. V gave up 10 bases and J gave up 5 bases, with 8 bases separating them. CDR3 region: CATFGETQYF. The CDR3 DNA reads TGTGCCACCTTTGGGGAGACCCAGTACTTC.

The chain recombines TRBV12-3 or TRBV12-4 with TRBJ1-6; the match to TRBD1 covers 9 bases. The CDR3 has 18 amino acids. J was trimmed by 7 bases and V by 5 bases; bases with no gene match: 15. CDR3 in amino acids: CASSHSSRTGVRNSPLHF. Here the CDR3 DNA reads TGTGCCAGCAGTCACAGTAGTAGGACAGGGGTCCGAAATTCACCCCTCCACTTT.